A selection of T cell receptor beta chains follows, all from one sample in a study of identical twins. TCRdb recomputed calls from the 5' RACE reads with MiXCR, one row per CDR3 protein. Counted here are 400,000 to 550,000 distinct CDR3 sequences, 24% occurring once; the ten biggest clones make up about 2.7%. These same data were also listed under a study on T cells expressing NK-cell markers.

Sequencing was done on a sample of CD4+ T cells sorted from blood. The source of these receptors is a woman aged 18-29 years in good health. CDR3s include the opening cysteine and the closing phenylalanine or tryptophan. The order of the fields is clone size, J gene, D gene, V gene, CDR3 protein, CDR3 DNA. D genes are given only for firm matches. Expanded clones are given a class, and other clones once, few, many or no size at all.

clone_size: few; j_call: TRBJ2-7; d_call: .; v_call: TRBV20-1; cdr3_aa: CSARWESYEQYF; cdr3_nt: TGCAGTGCTAGGTGGGAGTCCTACGAGCAGTACTTC
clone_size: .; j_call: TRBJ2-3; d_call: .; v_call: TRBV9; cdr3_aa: CASSADFVSTDTQYF; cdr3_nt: TGTGCCAGCAGCGCAGATTTCGTGAGCACAGATACGCAGTATTTT
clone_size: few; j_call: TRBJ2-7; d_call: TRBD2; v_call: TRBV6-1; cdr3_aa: CASTPPGGYEQYF; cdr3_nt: TGTGCCAGCACTCCCCCGGGGGGCTACGAGCAGTACTTC
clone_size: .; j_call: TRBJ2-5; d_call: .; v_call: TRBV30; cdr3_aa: CAWRSPAPLQETQYF; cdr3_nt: TGTGCCTGGCGAAGCCCAGCGCCGCTACAAGAGACCCAGTACTTC
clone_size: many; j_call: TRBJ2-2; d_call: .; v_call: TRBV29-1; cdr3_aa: CSVETNLNTGELFF; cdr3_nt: TGCAGCGTTGAGACTAATCTGAACACCGGGGAGCTGTTTTTT
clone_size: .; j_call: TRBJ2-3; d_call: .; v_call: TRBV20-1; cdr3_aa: CSAHHVGRTDTQYF; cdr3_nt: TGCAGTGCTCACCATGTAGGTCGCACAGATACGCAGTATTTT
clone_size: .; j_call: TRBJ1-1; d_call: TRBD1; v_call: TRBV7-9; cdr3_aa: CASSFVGTGSPEAFF; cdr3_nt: TGTGCCAGCAGCTTCGTGGGGACAGGGAGTCCTGAAGCTTTCTTT
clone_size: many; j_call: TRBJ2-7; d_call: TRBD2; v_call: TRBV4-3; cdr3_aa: CASSQERTSGTPYEQYF; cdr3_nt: TGCGCCAGCAGCCAAGAAAGGACTAGCGGGACCCCCTACGAGCAGTACTTC
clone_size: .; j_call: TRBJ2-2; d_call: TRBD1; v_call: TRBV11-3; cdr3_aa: CASSFTGTGNTGELFF; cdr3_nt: TGTGCCAGCAGCTTTACCGGGACAGGGAACACCGGGGAGCTGTTTTTT
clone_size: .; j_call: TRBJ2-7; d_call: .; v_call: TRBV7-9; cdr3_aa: CVSSSRRMGHEQYF; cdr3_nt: TGTGTCAGCAGCTCAAGAAGGATGGGCCACGAGCAGTACTTC
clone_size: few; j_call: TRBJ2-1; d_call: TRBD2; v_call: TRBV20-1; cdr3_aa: CSASLPDSGRAGEQFF; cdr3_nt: TGCAGTGCTAGTCTCCCAGATAGCGGGAGGGCCGGTGAGCAGTTCTTC
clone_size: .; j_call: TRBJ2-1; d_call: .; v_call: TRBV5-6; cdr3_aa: CASSLEHERSYAAYNEQFF; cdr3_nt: TGTGCCAGCAGCCTCGAGCACGAGCGGTCCTACGCGGCCTACAATGAGCAGTTCTTC
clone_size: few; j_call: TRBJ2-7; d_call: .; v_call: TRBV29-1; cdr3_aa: CSVVWQADEQYF; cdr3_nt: TGCAGCGTTGTCTGGCAAGCGGACGAGCAGTACTTC
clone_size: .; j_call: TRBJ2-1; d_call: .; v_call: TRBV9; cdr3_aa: CASSVAYYNEQFF; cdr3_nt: TGTGCCAGCAGCGTCGCCTACTACAATGAGCAGTTCTTC
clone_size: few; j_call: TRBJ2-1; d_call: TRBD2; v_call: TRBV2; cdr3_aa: CASSETSGGVEQFF; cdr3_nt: TGTGCCAGCAGTGAGACTAGCGGGGGAGTGGAGCAGTTCTTC
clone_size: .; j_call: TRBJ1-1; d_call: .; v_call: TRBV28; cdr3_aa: CASSSRGSANTEAFF; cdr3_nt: TGTGCCAGCAGTTCCAGAGGAAGCGCGAACACTGAAGCTTTCTTT
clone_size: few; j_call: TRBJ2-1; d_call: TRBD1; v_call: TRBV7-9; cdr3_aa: CASSTRTGDNYNEQFF; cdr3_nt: TGTGCCAGCAGCACCCGGACAGGGGACAATTACAATGAGCAGTTCTTC
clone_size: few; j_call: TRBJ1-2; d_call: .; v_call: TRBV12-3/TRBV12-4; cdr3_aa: CASSRDTWGYTF; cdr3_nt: TGTGCCAGTTCCCGGGACACCTGGGGCTACACCTTC
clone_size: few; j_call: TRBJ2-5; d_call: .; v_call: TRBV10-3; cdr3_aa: CAIRADRGSVQTQYF; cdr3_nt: TGTGCCATCAGGGCCGACAGAGGTTCCGTGCAGACCCAGTACTTC
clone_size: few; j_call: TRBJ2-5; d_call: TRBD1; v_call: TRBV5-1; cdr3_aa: CASSRSRTGREETQYF; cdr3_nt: TGCGCCAGCAGCAGATCTCGGACAGGGAGAGAAGAGACCCAGTACTTC
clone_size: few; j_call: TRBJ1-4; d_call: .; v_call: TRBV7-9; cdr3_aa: CASTGTLTEKLFF; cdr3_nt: TGTGCCAGCACCGGGACGCTAACAGAAAAACTGTTTTTT
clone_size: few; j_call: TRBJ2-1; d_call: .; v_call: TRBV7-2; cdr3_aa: CASSLIPVYNEQFF; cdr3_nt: TGTGCCAGCAGCTTAATTCCGGTCTACAATGAGCAGTTCTTC
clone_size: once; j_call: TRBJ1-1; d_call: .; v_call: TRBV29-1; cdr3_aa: CSVEVPENTEAFF; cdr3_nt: TGCAGCGTTGAAGTACCCGAGAACACTGAAGCTTTCTTT
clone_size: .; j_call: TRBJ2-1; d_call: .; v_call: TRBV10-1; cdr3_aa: CASSEVGDLYNEQFF; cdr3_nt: TGCGCCAGCAGTGAGGTGGGGGACCTTTACAATGAGCAGTTCTTC
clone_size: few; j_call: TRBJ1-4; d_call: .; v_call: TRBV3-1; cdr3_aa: CASSRRRSTVEKLFF; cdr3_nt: TGTGCCAGCAGCCGGAGGAGGAGCACCGTTGAAAAACTGTTTTTT
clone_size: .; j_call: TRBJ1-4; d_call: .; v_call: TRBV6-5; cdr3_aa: CASSLQPGALLFF; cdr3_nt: TGTGCCAGCAGTTTACAACCAGGGGCTTTACTGTTTTTT
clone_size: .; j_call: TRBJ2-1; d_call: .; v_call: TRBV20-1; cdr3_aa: CSATGLNNEQFF; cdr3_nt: TGCAGTGCTACCGGACTGAACAATGAGCAGTTCTTC
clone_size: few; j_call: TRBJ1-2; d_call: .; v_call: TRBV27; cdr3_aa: CASSSSGRHGYTF; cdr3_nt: TGTGCCAGCAGTTCATCAGGGCGGCATGGCTACACCTTC
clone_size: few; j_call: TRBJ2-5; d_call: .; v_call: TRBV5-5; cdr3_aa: CASSHPRGQETQYF; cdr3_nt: TGTGCCAGCAGCCATCCGAGGGGCCAAGAGACCCAGTACTTC
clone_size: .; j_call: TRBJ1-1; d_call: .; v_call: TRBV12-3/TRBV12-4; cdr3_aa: CASSPLKTNTEAFF; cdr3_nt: TGTGCCAGCAGTCCCCTTAAGACGAACACTGAAGCTTTCTTT
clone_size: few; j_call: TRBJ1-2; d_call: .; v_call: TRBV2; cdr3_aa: CASSERWASGGYTF; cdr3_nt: TGTGCCAGCAGTGAACGCTGGGCCTCCGGCGGCTACACCTTC
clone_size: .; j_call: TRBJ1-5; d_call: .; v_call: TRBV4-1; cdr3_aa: CASSPKGGDNQPQHF; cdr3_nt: TGCGCCAGCAGCCCCAAAGGGGGGGATAATCAGCCCCAGCATTTT
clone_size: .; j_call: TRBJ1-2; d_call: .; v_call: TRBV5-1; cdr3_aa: CASSLHHNYGYTF; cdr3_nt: TGCGCCAGCAGCTTACACCATAACTATGGCTACACCTTC
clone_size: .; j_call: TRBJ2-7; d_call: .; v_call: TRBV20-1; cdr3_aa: CSARGTVLYEQYF; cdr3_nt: TGCAGTGCTAGAGGGACAGTTCTCTACGAGCAGTACTTC
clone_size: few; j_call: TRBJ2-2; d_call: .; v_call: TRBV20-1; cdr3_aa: CSASRSVTGELFF; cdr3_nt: TGCAGTGCTAGCCGCAGTGTCACCGGGGAGCTGTTTTTT
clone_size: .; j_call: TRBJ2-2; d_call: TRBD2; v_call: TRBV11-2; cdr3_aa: CASSLFLAGGLGELFF; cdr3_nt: TGTGCCAGCAGCTTATTCCTAGCGGGAGGGCTTGGGGAGCTGTTTTTT
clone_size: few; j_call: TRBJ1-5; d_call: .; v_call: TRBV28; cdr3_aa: CASNYDNSNQPQHF; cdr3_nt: TGTGCCAGCAACTATGACAATAGCAATCAGCCCCAGCATTTT
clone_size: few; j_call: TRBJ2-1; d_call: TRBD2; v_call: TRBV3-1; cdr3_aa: CASSQVGGGSYNEQFF; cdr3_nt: TGTGCCAGCAGCCAAGTGGGGGGGGGTTCCTACAATGAGCAGTTCTTC
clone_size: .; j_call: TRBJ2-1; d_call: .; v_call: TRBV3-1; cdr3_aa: CASSHLNIPPYNEQFF; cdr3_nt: TGTGCCAGCAGCCACCTGAATATACCCCCCTACAATGAGCAGTTCTTC
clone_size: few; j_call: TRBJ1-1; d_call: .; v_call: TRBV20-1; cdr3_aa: CSAIQIEAFF; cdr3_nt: TGCAGTGCTATCCAGATTGAAGCTTTCTTT
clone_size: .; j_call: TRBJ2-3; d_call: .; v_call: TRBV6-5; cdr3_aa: CASSLQGVGSTDTQYF; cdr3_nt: TGTGCCAGCAGTTTACAGGGTGTTGGAAGCACAGATACGCAGTATTTT
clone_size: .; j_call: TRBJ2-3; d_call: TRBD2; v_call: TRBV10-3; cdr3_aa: CAISDGGGGGDTQYF; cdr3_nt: TGTGCCATCAGCGACGGGGGGGGAGGGGGAGATACGCAGTATTTT